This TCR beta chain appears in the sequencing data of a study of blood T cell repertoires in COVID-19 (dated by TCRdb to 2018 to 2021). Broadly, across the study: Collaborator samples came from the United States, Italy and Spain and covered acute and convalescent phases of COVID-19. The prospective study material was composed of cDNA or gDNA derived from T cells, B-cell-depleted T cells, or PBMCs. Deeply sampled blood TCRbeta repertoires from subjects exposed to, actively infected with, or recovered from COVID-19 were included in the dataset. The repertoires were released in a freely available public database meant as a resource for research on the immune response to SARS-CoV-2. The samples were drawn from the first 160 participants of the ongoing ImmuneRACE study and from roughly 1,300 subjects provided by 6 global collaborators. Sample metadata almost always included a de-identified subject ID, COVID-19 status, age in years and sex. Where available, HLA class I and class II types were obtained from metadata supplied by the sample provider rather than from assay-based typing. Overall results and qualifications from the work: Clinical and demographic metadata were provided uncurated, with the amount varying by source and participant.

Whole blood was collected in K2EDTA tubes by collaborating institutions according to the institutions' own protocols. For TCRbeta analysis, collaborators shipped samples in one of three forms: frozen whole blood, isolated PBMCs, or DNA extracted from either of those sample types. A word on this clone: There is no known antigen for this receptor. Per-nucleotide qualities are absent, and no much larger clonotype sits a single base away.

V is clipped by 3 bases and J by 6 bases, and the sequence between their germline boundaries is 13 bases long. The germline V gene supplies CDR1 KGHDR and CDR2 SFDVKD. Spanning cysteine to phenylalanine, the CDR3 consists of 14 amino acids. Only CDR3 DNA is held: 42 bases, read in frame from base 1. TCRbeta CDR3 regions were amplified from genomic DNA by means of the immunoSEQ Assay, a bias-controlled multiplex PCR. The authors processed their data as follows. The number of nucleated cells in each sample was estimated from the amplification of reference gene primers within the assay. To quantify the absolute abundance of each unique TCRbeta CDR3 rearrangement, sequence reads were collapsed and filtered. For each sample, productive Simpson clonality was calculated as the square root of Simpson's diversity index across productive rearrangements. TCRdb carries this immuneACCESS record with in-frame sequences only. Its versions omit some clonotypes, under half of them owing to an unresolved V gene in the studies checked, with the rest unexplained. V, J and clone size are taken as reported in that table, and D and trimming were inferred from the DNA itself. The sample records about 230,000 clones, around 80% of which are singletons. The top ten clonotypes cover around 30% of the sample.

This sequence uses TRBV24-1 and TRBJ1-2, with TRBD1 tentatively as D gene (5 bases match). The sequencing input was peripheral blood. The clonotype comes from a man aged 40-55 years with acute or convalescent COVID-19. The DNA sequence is TGTGCCACCAGTGATGGGCAGGGTATCCATGGCTACACCTTC. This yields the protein CATSDGQGIHGYTF.